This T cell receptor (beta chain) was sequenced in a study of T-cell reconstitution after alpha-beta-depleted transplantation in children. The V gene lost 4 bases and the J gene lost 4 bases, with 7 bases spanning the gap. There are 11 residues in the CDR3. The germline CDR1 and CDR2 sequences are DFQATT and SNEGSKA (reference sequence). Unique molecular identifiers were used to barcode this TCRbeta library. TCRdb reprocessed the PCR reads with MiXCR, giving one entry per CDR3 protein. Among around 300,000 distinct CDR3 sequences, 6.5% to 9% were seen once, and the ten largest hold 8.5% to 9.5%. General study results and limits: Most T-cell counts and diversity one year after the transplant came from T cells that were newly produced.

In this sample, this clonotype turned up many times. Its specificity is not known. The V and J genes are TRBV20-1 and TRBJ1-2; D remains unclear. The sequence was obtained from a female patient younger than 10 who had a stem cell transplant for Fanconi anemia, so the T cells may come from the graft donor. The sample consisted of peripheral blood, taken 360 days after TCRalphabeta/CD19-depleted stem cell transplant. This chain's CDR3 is CSAKKGYGYTF. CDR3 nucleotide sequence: TGCAGTGCTAAAAAAGGCTATGGCTACACCTTC.